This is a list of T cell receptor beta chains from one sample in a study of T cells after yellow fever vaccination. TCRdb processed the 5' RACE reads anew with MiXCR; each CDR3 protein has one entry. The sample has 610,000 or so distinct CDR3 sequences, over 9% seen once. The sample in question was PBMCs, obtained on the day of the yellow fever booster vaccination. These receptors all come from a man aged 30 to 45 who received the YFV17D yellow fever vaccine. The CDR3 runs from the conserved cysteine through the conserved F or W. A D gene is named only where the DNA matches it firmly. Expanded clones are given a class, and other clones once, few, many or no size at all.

CDR3: CASSPPSSGPNGYTF
DNA: TGTGCCAGCAGCCCACCGTCGTCGGGGCCAAATGGCTACACCTTC
J: TRBJ1-2
V: TRBV7-8
D: NA
size: few

CDR3: CASSRLQMNTEAFF
DNA: TGTGCCAGCAGTCGACTTCAGATGAACACTGAAGCTTTCTTT
J: TRBJ1-1
V: TRBV12-3/TRBV12-4
D: NA
size: few

CDR3: CSAANPRDGGYTF
DNA: TGCAGTGCTGCGAACCCCCGTGACGGTGGCTACACCTTC
J: TRBJ1-2
V: TRBV20-1
D: NA
size: NA

CDR3: CAISTRLAGAVGSYNEQFF
DNA: TGTGCCATCAGCACCCGACTAGCGGGAGCGGTCGGCTCCTACAATGAGCAGTTCTTC
J: TRBJ2-1
V: TRBV10-3
D: TRBD2
size: NA

CDR3: CASSLGTSGQKQYF
DNA: TGTGCCAGCAGTTTAGGGACTAGCGGGCAAAAGCAGTATTTT
J: TRBJ2-3
V: TRBV12-3/TRBV12-4
D: TRBD2
size: few

CDR3: CASSLVGGANYGYTF
DNA: TGTGCCAGCAGTTTGGTCGGGGGAGCTAACTATGGCTACACCTTC
J: TRBJ1-2
V: TRBV27
D: NA
size: NA

CDR3: CASSQGLVVYNEQFF
DNA: TGTGCCAGCAGCCAGGGACTAGTGGTCTACAATGAGCAGTTCTTC
J: TRBJ2-1
V: TRBV6-1
D: TRBD2
size: few

CDR3: CSAVTGEGYGYTF
DNA: TGCAGTGCAGTGACAGGGGAGGGCTATGGCTACACCTTC
J: TRBJ1-2
V: TRBV20-1
D: TRBD1
size: few

CDR3: CASTERAAFTDTQYF
DNA: TGTGCCAGCACTGAACGGGCAGCCTTCACAGATACGCAGTATTTT
J: TRBJ2-3
V: TRBV6-1
D: NA
size: few

CDR3: CASSPPGLAGAGANVLTF
DNA: TGTGCCAGCTCACCTCCGGGACTAGCGGGAGCCGGGGCCAACGTCCTGACTTTC
J: TRBJ2-6
V: TRBV18
D: TRBD2
size: NA

CDR3: CSVGSSYNEQFF
DNA: TGCAGCGTTGGGAGCTCCTACAATGAGCAGTTCTTC
J: TRBJ2-1
V: TRBV29-1
D: NA
size: many

CDR3: CASSLWGSSTGELFF
DNA: TGTGCCAGCAGTTTATGGGGCAGTAGTACCGGGGAGCTGTTTTTT
J: TRBJ2-2
V: TRBV27
D: NA
size: NA

CDR3: CASRTSGSPSSYEQYF
DNA: TGCGCCAGCAGGACTAGCGGGAGCCCGAGCTCCTACGAGCAGTACTTC
J: TRBJ2-7
V: TRBV5-1
D: TRBD2
size: few

CDR3: CASSISSGYEQYF
DNA: TGCGCCAGCAGTATCTCTAGCGGCTACGAGCAGTACTTC
J: TRBJ2-7
V: TRBV10-1
D: TRBD2
size: few

CDR3: CASSPPGTGFYEQYF
DNA: TGTGCCAGCTCCCCCCCCGGGACAGGGTTTTACGAGCAGTACTTC
J: TRBJ2-7
V: TRBV25-1
D: TRBD1
size: NA

CDR3: CASSPAGDEQYF
DNA: TGTGCCAGCTCACCAGCGGGCGACGAGCAGTACTTC
J: TRBJ2-7
V: TRBV18
D: NA
size: few

CDR3: CASSSGQGMAEAFF
DNA: TGTGCCAGCAGTTCGGGACAGGGGATGGCTGAAGCTTTCTTT
J: TRBJ1-1
V: TRBV7-9
D: TRBD1
size: few

CDR3: CSVQLGGRNTEAFF
DNA: TGCAGCGTCCAATTGGGAGGGCGGAACACTGAAGCTTTCTTT
J: TRBJ1-1
V: TRBV29-1
D: NA
size: NA

CDR3: CASRKTGTMNTGELFF
DNA: TGTGCCAGCAGAAAAACCGGGACAATGAACACCGGGGAGCTGTTTTTT
J: TRBJ2-2
V: TRBV12-3/TRBV12-4
D: NA
size: few

CDR3: CASSPLDRANEKLFF
DNA: TGTGCCAGCAGCCCACTGGACAGGGCTAATGAAAAACTGTTTTTT
J: TRBJ1-4
V: TRBV7-3
D: TRBD1
size: few

CDR3: CASSNTNGVTEAFF
DNA: TGTGCCAGCAGCAACACGAACGGAGTCACTGAAGCTTTCTTT
J: TRBJ1-1
V: TRBV7-9
D: NA
size: NA

CDR3: CASRDFRGRMTYNEQFF
DNA: TGCGCCAGCAGGGACTTTAGGGGCCGAATGACCTACAATGAGCAGTTCTTC
J: TRBJ2-1
V: TRBV10-2
D: NA
size: few

CDR3: CASSPGLGQGNTGELFF
DNA: TGTGCCAGCAGCCCCGGACTGGGACAGGGGAACACCGGGGAGCTGTTTTTT
J: TRBJ2-2
V: TRBV3-1
D: TRBD1
size: few

CDR3: CASVPRLRKEFF
DNA: TGTGCCAGCGTCCCTCGCCTACGTAAGGAGTTCTTC
J: TRBJ2-1
V: TRBV27
D: NA
size: few

CDR3: CASSIGTNKGTDTQYF
DNA: TGTGCCAGTAGTATAGGGACTAATAAGGGCACAGATACGCAGTATTTT
J: TRBJ2-3
V: TRBV19
D: NA
size: NA

CDR3: CASSPGGGRNEQFF
DNA: TGTGCCAGCAGTCCCGGTGGAGGGCGGAATGAGCAGTTCTTC
J: TRBJ2-1
V: TRBV12-3/TRBV12-4
D: NA
size: many

CDR3: CASSGGLLKRETQETQYF
DNA: TGTGCCAGCAGCGGGGGCCTATTGAAGCGGGAGACCCAAGAGACCCAGTACTTC
J: TRBJ2-5
V: TRBV7-3
D: TRBD2
size: few

CDR3: CSGSDRVLYEQYF
DNA: TGCAGTGGGTCGGACAGGGTCTTGTACGAGCAGTACTTC
J: TRBJ2-7
V: TRBV20-1
D: TRBD1
size: NA

CDR3: CASSFVRDTQYF
DNA: TGTGCCAGCAGTTTTGTTCGGGATACGCAGTATTTT
J: TRBJ2-3
V: TRBV6-6
D: NA
size: NA

CDR3: CASSPGRSSTDTQYF
DNA: TGTGCCAGCTCACCTGGACGGAGTAGCACAGATACGCAGTATTTT
J: TRBJ2-3
V: TRBV18
D: NA
size: few

CDR3: CASSQEGGGAISTDTQYF
DNA: TGCGCCAGCAGCCAAGAAGGCGGGGGGGCCATTAGCACAGATACGCAGTATTTT
J: TRBJ2-3
V: TRBV4-3
D: TRBD2
size: few

CDR3: CASSDVPRTEAFF
DNA: TGCGCCAGCAGCGACGTCCCACGGACTGAAGCTTTCTTT
J: TRBJ1-1
V: TRBV5-1
D: NA
size: NA

CDR3: CSVELVETQYF
DNA: TGCAGCGTTGAACTAGTGGAGACCCAGTACTTC
J: TRBJ2-5
V: TRBV29-1
D: NA
size: few

CDR3: CSARMSSGVTEAFF
DNA: TGCAGTGCCAGGATGTCTTCAGGGGTGACTGAAGCTTTCTTT
J: TRBJ1-1
V: TRBV20-1
D: NA
size: few

CDR3: CATSGEREGPNNEQFF
DNA: TGTGCCACCAGTGGGGAGAGGGAAGGGCCTAACAATGAGCAGTTCTTC
J: TRBJ2-1
V: TRBV24-1
D: NA
size: NA

CDR3: CSARPPGLLPYNEQFF
DNA: TGCAGTGCTAGACCCCCGGGACTCCTTCCCTACAATGAGCAGTTCTTC
J: TRBJ2-1
V: TRBV20-1
D: NA
size: NA

CDR3: CASSPPSNTDTQYF
DNA: TGTGCCAGCAGCCCGCCCTCCAACACAGATACGCAGTATTTT
J: TRBJ2-3
V: TRBV7-2
D: NA
size: many

CDR3: CASSERRGADTQYF
DNA: TGTGCCAGCAGTGAACGCAGGGGAGCAGATACGCAGTATTTT
J: TRBJ2-3
V: TRBV6-4
D: NA
size: few

CDR3: CATPRWKSTDTQYF
DNA: TGTGCCACCCCCCGATGGAAGAGCACAGATACGCAGTATTTT
J: TRBJ2-3
V: TRBV24-1
D: NA
size: NA

CDR3: CASSTQEGQPQHF
DNA: TGTGCCAGCAGCACACAGGAGGGTCAGCCCCAGCATTTT
J: TRBJ1-5
V: TRBV7-2
D: NA
size: NA

CDR3: CATSRPLAGSWHEQFF
DNA: TGTGCCACCAGCAGACCGCTAGCGGGATCGTGGCATGAGCAGTTCTTC
J: TRBJ2-1
V: TRBV15
D: TRBD2
size: NA

CDR3: CASRDSGSGYNEQFF
DNA: TGTGCCAGCAGAGATAGCGGGAGTGGCTACAATGAGCAGTTCTTC
J: TRBJ2-1
V: TRBV7-2
D: TRBD2
size: NA

CDR3: CASSLDAGTQPYEQYF
DNA: TGTGCCAGCAGCTTGGACGCCGGGACCCAACCCTACGAGCAGTACTTC
J: TRBJ2-7
V: TRBV5-4
D: NA
size: NA

CDR3: CASSFRESGNTIYF
DNA: TGTGCCAGCAGTTTCCGAGAATCTGGAAACACCATATATTTT
J: TRBJ1-3
V: TRBV28
D: NA
size: NA

CDR3: CASSSAPGLTSPLHF
DNA: TGTGCCAGCAGCTCCGCGCCAGGGTTAACTTCACCCCTCCACTTT
J: TRBJ1-6
V: TRBV7-8
D: NA
size: few

CDR3: CASSLQIYKQAPYEQYF
DNA: TGTGCCAGCAGCTTACAAATATATAAGCAGGCCCCCTACGAGCAGTACTTC
J: TRBJ2-7
V: TRBV7-2
D: NA
size: few

CDR3: CASSYSRGSDIQYF
DNA: TGTGCCAGCAGTTACTCGAGGGGGAGTGACATTCAGTACTTC
J: TRBJ2-4
V: TRBV6-5
D: NA
size: NA

CDR3: CASSKGHGNEKLFF
DNA: TGTGCCAGCAGTAAGGGACATGGGAATGAAAAACTGTTTTTT
J: TRBJ1-4
V: TRBV27
D: NA
size: many

CDR3: CASSKLAGGLQNEQFF
DNA: TGTGCCAGCAGTAAACTAGCGGGAGGGCTACAGAATGAGCAGTTCTTC
J: TRBJ2-1
V: TRBV5-4
D: TRBD2
size: few

CDR3: CATVKGKETQYF
DNA: TGTGCCACCGTAAAGGGGAAAGAGACCCAGTACTTC
J: TRBJ2-5
V: TRBV24-1
D: NA
size: many

CDR3: CASSRWTGSSDTQYF
DNA: TGTGCCAGCAGCCGATGGACTGGGTCGTCCGATACGCAGTATTTT
J: TRBJ2-3
V: TRBV7-2
D: NA
size: few

CDR3: CASSTEIAGPGDTQYF
DNA: TGTGCCAGTAGTACCGAAATTGCGGGCCCCGGGGATACGCAGTATTTT
J: TRBJ2-3
V: TRBV19
D: NA
size: NA

CDR3: CASTINGRDEKLFF
DNA: TGTGCCAGCACCATCAATGGGCGTGATGAAAAACTGTTTTTT
J: TRBJ1-4
V: TRBV12-3/TRBV12-4
D: NA
size: NA

CDR3: CASSSELVTGELFF
DNA: TGTGCCAGCTCGTCCGAGTTGGTCACCGGGGAGCTGTTTTTT
J: TRBJ2-2
V: TRBV18
D: NA
size: few